This T cell receptor (beta chain) was profiled in a study of PD-L1 blockade in urothelial cancer. Across the whole study: Individuals in the cohort had been given 0 to 3 earlier chemotherapy regimens. Broader study findings: Better survival was predicted when blood TCR clonality before treatment fell below the median.

As to this clone: Its target is unknown.

This CDR3 is 17 amino acids long. V lost 6 bases, J lost 2 bases, and 23 bases lay in between. The table came from immunoSEQ multiplex PCR; TCRdb's copy has only in-frame clones and leaves some out. The table includes about 88,000 clones, roughly 90% detected once. The starting material was PBMCs, obtained around atezolizumab (anti-PD-L1) treatment. The chain links TRBV6-7 to TRBJ2-7; perhaps TRBD2 as D (6 bases). TRBV6-7 is marked as an open reading frame, function uncertain. The receptor was derived from a man in his 60s with urothelial cancer. The CDR3 coding sequence is TGTGCCAGCAGCCTGTTGTTGGTTGGGGGGAGCACCTACGAGCAGTACTTC. Protein product: CASSLLLVGGSTYEQYF.